Below are 2 T cell receptor beta chains sequenced from a single sample in a study of CD8+CD57+ T cells in acquired aplastic anemia. Before being chosen for sequencing, patients had shown CD8+CD57+ cell expansion by flow cytometry. Genomic DNA, the template, was used for profiling of the TCR beta VDJ and CDR3. TCRdb fed the reads into MiXCR, producing one record per CDR3 protein. Here the sample spans about 160,000 distinct CDR3 sequences, around 48% being singletons. Sequenced sample: sorted CD4+, CD8+, or CD8+CD57+ T cells (not recorded which) from PBMCs. The origin of the receptors is a human donor with aplastic anemia.

This clonotype has a count of ten or more. The chain employs TRBV2 and TRBJ2-1; 11 positions match TRBD2. Looked up from germline, CDR1 is SNHLY and CDR2 is FYNNEI. There are 15 residues in the CDR3. V trimming: 4 bases; J trimming: 6 bases; junction bases outside the gene matches: 5. The CDR3 spells CASSVGTSGINEQFF. The CDR3 nucleotides read TGTGCCAGCAGTGTCGGGACTAGCGGTATCAATGAGCAGTTCTTC.

This clonotype was seen ten or more times. The chain carries TRBV20-1 and TRBJ2-2, with a weak D call TRBD1 (6 bases). The germline CDR1 and CDR2 sequences are DFQATT and SNEGSKA (reference sequence). Trimming stripped 3 bases from V and 3 bases from J, with 14 bases between. The CDR3 is 15 amino acids. CDR3 residues: CSASPSAGDTGELFF. In nucleotides, the CDR3 is TGCAGTGCTAGCCCCTCGGCAGGGGACACCGGGGAGCTGTTTTTT.